A selection of T cell receptor beta chains follows, all from one sample in a study of shared clonotypes between healthy human individuals. This table comes from immunoSEQ multiplex PCR, and its TCRdb copy is limited to in-frame clones, with some not included. The table has over a million clones, roughly 75% seen once. Sequencing was performed on memory CD4+ T cells sorted from blood. All receptors derive from a man aged 18-30 years in good health. CDR3s include the opening cysteine and the closing phenylalanine or tryptophan. Fields, in order: D gene, V gene, J gene, clone size, CDR3 protein, CDR3 DNA. A D gene is named only where the DNA matches it firmly. Not all rows give a size; the values are once, few, many and, for expanded clones, a class.

.	TRBV2	TRBJ1-6	few	CASGGTPYNSPLHF	TGTGCCAGCGGCGGGACTCCTTATAATTCACCCCTCCACTTT
TRBD2	TRBV19	TRBJ2-5	.	CASSFRTSGGTQYF	TGTGCCAGTAGTTTCCGGACTAGCGGAGGGACCCAGTACTTC
TRBD2	TRBV10-1	TRBJ2-1	once	CASSEGVAGFLRFF	TGCGCCAGCAGTGAGGGGGTAGCGGGATTTTTGCGCTTCTTC
.	TRBV5-1	TRBJ2-7	.	CASSYHFSSYEQYF	TGCGCCAGCAGCTACCACTTCAGCTCCTACGAGCAGTACTTC
TRBD1	TRBV5-4	TRBJ2-2	once	CASSLGGQAVSGELFF	TGTGCCAGCAGCTTGGGGGGACAGGCCGTGAGCGGGGAGCTGTTTTTT
.	TRBV19	TRBJ1-4	.	CASSMMALISEKLFF	TGTGCCAGTAGTATGATGGCCTTAATCAGTGAAAAACTGTTTTTT
.	TRBV28	TRBJ1-6	.	CASSLGDRASPLHF	TGTGCCAGCAGTTTAGGGGATAGGGCTTCACCCCTCCACTTT
.	TRBV18	TRBJ2-5	few	CASSPRSDRETQYF	TGTGCCAGCTCACCACGTTCGGATCGAGAGACCCAGTACTTC
.	TRBV4-1	TRBJ2-4	.	CASSHLPGSESKNIQYF	TGCGCCAGCAGCCACCTACCAGGAAGCGAATCCAAAAACATTCAGTACTTC
.	TRBV28	TRBJ1-4	.	CASGSGRGTNEKLFF	TGTGCCAGCGGTTCAGGGAGGGGGACTAATGAAAAACTGTTTTTT
TRBD1	TRBV14	TRBJ1-1	.	CASSPQGGGTEAFF	TGTGCCAGCAGCCCCCAGGGGGGGGGCACTGAAGCTTTCTTT
.	TRBV11-3	TRBJ2-4	once	CASSYSTSPHIQYF	TGTGCCAGCAGCTACTCAACTAGTCCCCACATTCAGTACTTC
TRBD2	TRBV27	TRBJ2-7	.	CASKNSPSGGYEQYF	TGTGCCAGCAAAAATAGTCCTAGCGGGGGGTACGAGCAGTACTTC
.	TRBV7-2	TRBJ2-7	.	CASSPLNPYEQYF	TGTGCCAGCAGCCCTCTGAATCCGTACGAGCAGTACTTC
.	TRBV9	TRBJ1-4	.	CASSEGATNEKLFF	TGTGCCAGCAGCGAGGGAGCAACTAATGAAAAACTGTTTTTT
.	TRBV28	TRBJ1-1	few	CASSLKQITEAFF	TGTGCCAGCAGTCTCAAACAGATCACTGAAGCTTTCTTT
TRBD1	TRBV10-2	TRBJ2-5	.	CASRFGTGNGETQYF	TGCGCCAGCAGATTCGGGACAGGGAATGGAGAGACCCAGTACTTC
.	TRBV15	TRBJ1-2	.	CATSRDNQGNYGYTF	TGTGCCACCAGCAGAGATAATCAGGGCAACTATGGCTACACCTTC
.	TRBV27	TRBJ1-2	.	CASTGLNYGYTF	TGTGCCAGCACGGGGCTAAACTATGGCTACACCTTC
.	TRBV18	TRBJ1-4	once	CASSLTGNEKLFF	TGTGCCAGCTCACTTACAGGGAATGAAAAACTGTTTTTT
TRBD1	TRBV4-1	TRBJ1-4	.	CASSPSEAGGDEKLFF	TGCGCCAGCAGCCCGTCGGAGGCAGGGGGCGATGAAAAACTGTTTTTT
TRBD1	TRBV27	TRBJ2-7	.	CASSRDRGLGEQYF	TGTGCCAGCAGCCGTGACAGGGGGTTAGGGGAGCAGTACTTC
.	TRBV6-6	TRBJ1-1	.	CASSYNGNTEAFF	TGTGCCAGCAGTTACAACGGGAACACTGAAGCTTTCTTT
.	TRBV23-1	TRBJ1-2	.	CASSQLKGRDGYTF	TGCGCCAGCAGTCAATTGAAAGGGAGGGATGGCTACACCTTC
.	TRBV6-5	TRBJ1-1	.	CASSHRDMNTEAFF	TGTGCCAGCAGCCACAGAGACATGAACACTGAAGCTTTCTTT
.	TRBV28	TRBJ1-2	.	CASSPPEYGYTF	TGTGCCAGCAGCCCGCCCGAATATGGCTACACCTTC
.	TRBV6-5	TRBJ2-5	.	CASSYFGQETQYF	TGTGCCAGCAGTTACTTCGGACAAGAGACCCAGTACTTC
TRBD2	TRBV29-1	TRBJ2-3	few	CSVRTSGGTDTQYF	TGCAGCGTTCGGACTAGCGGAGGCACAGATACGCAGTATTTT
TRBD2	TRBV7-7	TRBJ2-5	.	CASSLLAGGQETQYF	TGTGCTAGCAGCTTACTGGCGGGAGGCCAAGAGACCCAGTACTTC
.	TRBV7-9	TRBJ1-6	.	CASSSDSGQGNSPLHF	TGTGCCAGCAGCTCCGACTCGGGGCAGGGCAATTCACCCCTCCACTTT
TRBD2	TRBV27	TRBJ2-7	once	CASSFFGGADEQYF	TGTGCCAGCAGCTTCTTCGGGGGGGCGGACGAGCAGTACTTC
.	TRBV7-2	TRBJ1-2	few	CASSLVTQTNYGYTF	TGTGCCAGCAGCTTAGTGACGCAAACTAACTATGGCTACACCTTC
.	TRBV30	TRBJ1-5	.	CAWSVQNSNQPQHF	TGTGCCTGGAGTGTACAGAATAGCAATCAGCCCCAGCATTTT
.	TRBV4-3	TRBJ2-6	.	CASSPPIGASGANVLTF	TGCGCCAGCAGCCCCCCGATCGGGGCCTCTGGGGCCAACGTCCTGACTTTC
TRBD2	TRBV2	TRBJ2-1	.	CASRATSGGVNEQFF	TGTGCCAGCAGGGCCACTAGCGGGGGGGTAAATGAGCAGTTCTTC
TRBD2	TRBV7-2	TRBJ2-7	many	CASSLGLAGVKSYEQYF	TGTGCCAGCAGCTTAGGGCTAGCGGGAGTCAAATCCTACGAGCAGTACTTC
.	TRBV5-6	TRBJ2-3	.	CASSYSTDTQYF	TGTGCCAGCAGCTATAGCACAGATACGCAGTATTTT
.	TRBV11-2	TRBJ1-6	.	CASSFGANSPLHF	TGTGCCAGCAGCTTCGGGGCGAATTCACCCCTCCACTTT
.	TRBV7-2	TRBJ2-7	.	CASSLAGINTYEQYF	TGTGCCAGCAGCTTAGCGGGTATCAACACCTACGAGCAGTACTTC
.	TRBV7-3	TRBJ1-3	.	CASSPGPVSTGNTIYF	TGTGCCAGCAGCCCCGGACCCGTATCTACTGGAAACACCATATATTTT
.	TRBV30	TRBJ1-1	.	CAWMSQENTEAFF	TGTGCCTGGATGTCCCAGGAGAACACTGAAGCTTTCTTT
.	TRBV5-1	TRBJ2-1	.	CASSLGGQGLGNEQFF	TGCGCCAGCAGCTTGGGGGGTCAGGGTCTTGGGAATGAGCAGTTCTTC
.	TRBV2	TRBJ1-3	few	CASSRLGGNTIYF	TGTGCCAGCAGCCGGCTGGGGGGAAACACCATATATTTT
.	TRBV19	TRBJ1-3	.	CASKAAGQSSGNTIYF	TGTGCCAGTAAAGCAGCCGGACAGTCCTCTGGAAACACCATATATTTT
TRBD1	TRBV16	TRBJ1-2	.	CASSHYDRGGYGYTF	TGTGCCAGCAGCCATTACGACAGGGGCGGCTATGGCTACACCTTC
.	TRBV25-1	TRBJ1-4	.	CASSGQKNEKLFF	TGTGCCAGCAGTGGGCAGAAGAATGAAAAACTGTTTTTT